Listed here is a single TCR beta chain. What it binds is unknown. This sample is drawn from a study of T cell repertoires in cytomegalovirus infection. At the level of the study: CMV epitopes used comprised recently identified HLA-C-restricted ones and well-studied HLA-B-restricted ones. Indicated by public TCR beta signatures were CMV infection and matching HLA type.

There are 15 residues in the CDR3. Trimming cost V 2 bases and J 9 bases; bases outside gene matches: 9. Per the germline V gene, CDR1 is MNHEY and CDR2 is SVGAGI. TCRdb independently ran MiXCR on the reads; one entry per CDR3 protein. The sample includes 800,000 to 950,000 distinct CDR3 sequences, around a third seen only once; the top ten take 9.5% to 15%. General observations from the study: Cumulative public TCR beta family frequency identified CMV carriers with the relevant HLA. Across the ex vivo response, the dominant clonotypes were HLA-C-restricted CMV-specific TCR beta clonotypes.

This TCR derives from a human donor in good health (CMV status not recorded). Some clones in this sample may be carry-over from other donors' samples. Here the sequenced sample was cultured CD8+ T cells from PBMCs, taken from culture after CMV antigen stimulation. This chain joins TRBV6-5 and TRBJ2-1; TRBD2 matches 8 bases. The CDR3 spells CASSYRAGGNGEQFF. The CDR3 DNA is TGTGCCAGCAGTTACAGGGCGGGGGGAAACGGTGAGCAGTTCTTC.